This TCR beta chain emerged from a study of CD8+ T cells in alopecia areata. Extracted RNA was reverse transcribed, and the resulting cDNA served as sequencing template. TCRdb keeps only in-frame clones here, not all; method: immunoSEQ multiplex PCR. The table lists about 210,000 clones, 55% to 70% of them singletons. CDR3 length equals 14 residues. Germline V gene lookup returns CDR1 SGHRS and CDR2 YFSETQ. The V end was cut by 4 bases, the J end by 6 bases, with 16 bases between. Study results and caveats: Among the top 100, expanded CD8+ clones were significantly decreased by tofacitinib, as was scalp clonality.

Comments on this clone: Its target is not known.

The treatment is: oral pan-JAK inhibitor, 5-10 mg twice daily. The sequences come from CD4+ T cells sorted from blood, collected at week 4, from a patient treated with tofacitinib. This receptor was obtained from a human donor with alopecia areata. The chain uses TRBV5-1 and TRBJ1-1, with D uncertain. CDR3 protein: CASSLEYGRAEAFF. CDR3 nucleotide sequence: TGCGCCAGCAGCCTAGAGTATGGGCGTGCTGAAGCTTTCTTT.